These 8 T cell receptor beta chains were sequenced from one sample in a study of blood T cell repertoires in COVID-19. Assay: immunoSEQ multiplex PCR; the TCRdb copy retains only in-frame clones and omits some. Of 200,000 to 250,000 clones in the sample, around 90% were seen once. Sequenced sample: peripheral blood. These receptors were collected from a man younger than 45 with COVID-19, enrolled during active disease.

The chain links TRBV3-1 (or the pseudogene TRBV3-2) to TRBJ2-1; 7 nucleotides match TRBD2. The germline CDR1 and CDR2 sequences are LGHDT and YNNKEL (reference sequence). J gave up 10 bases and V 3 bases, and 0 bases lay outside the gene matches. The CDR3 is 11 residues long. As DNA, the CDR3 is TGTGCCAGCAGCCAGGGGGGGGAGCAGTTCTTC. As protein: CASSQGGEQFF.

V is TRBV4-1 and J is TRBJ2-7, with TRBD2 identical over 9 bases. Germline CDR1 MGHRA, CDR2 YSYEKL. The CDR3 loop spans 16 amino acids. Trimming cost V 3 bases and J 0 bases; bases outside gene matches: 6. CDR3: CASSHGTSRFSYEQYF. DNA for the CDR3: TGCGCCAGCAGCCACGGGACTAGCCGATTCTCCTACGAGCAGTACTTC.

The chain joins TRBV19 to TRBJ1-1; the D gene is possibly TRBD1 (5 bases). CDR1 and CDR2 from the germline V gene are LNHDA and SQIVND (reference sequence). CDR3 length: 12 amino acids. With 8 bases removed from V and 7 bases from J, the gap between germline ends came to 14 bases. CDR3 sequence (DNA): TGTGCCAGTGAGAATAAGGGACTTGAAGCTTTCTTT. Residues: CASENKGLEAFF.

The rearrangement uses TRBV19 and TRBJ1-2, with 8 bases matching TRBD1. After removal of 7 bases from V and 4 bases from J, the junction contained 5 bases not matched to a gene. The CDR3 has 13 amino acids. Looked up from germline, CDR1 is LNHDA and CDR2 is SQIVND (reference sequence). CDR3 region: CASTIQGGYGYTF. DNA of the CDR3: TGTGCCAGTACCATACAGGGGGGCTATGGCTACACCTTC.

The chain recombines TRBV6-5 with TRBJ1-5; 7 bases are a match to TRBD1. Germline CDR1 is MNHEY and CDR2 is SVGAGI. The CDR3 covers 15 residues. V was clipped by 2 bases and J by 6 bases; unmatched bases: 7. The CDR3 region has the DNA TGTGCCAGCAGTTACCAGGGACAGCCGGGTCAGCCCCAGCATTTT. It specifies CASSYQGQPGQPQHF.

This clone was detected a few times. The CDR3 reads CASSPGTGGRAEAFF. CDR3 in DNA: TGTGCCAGCAGCCCCGGGACAGGCGGTCGGGCTGAAGCTTTCTTT. The chain couples TRBV2 to TRBJ1-1; TRBD1 matches at 8 bases. The CDR3 is made up of 15 amino acids. Trimming at V came to 6 bases and at J to 6 bases, leaving 12 bases not matched to a gene. Germline CDR1 reads SNHLY; CDR2 reads FYNNEI. Together with reference TRBV2 and TRBJ1-1, the CDR3 gives the full variable domain: EPEVTQTPSHQVTQMGQEVILRCVPISNHLYFYWYRQILGQKVEFLVSFYNNEISEKSEIFDDQFSVERPDGSNFTLKIRSTKLEDSAMYFCASSPGTGGRAEAFFGQGTRLTVV.

This chain links TRBV6-5 with TRBJ2-2; TRBD2 is a possible D gene (5 bases). V dropped 0 bases and J dropped 0 bases, with 8 bases sitting between them. CDR1 is MNHEY, CDR2 SVGAGI, per germline. The CDR3 is made up of 16 amino acids. The CDR3 reads CASSYSTGTNTGELFF. Written as DNA, the CDR3 is TGTGCCAGCAGTTACTCGACGGGAACGAACACCGGGGAGCTGTTTTTT.

V usage is TRBV5-1 and J usage is TRBJ2-7, with D possibly matching TRBD1 (6 bases). Trimming took 0 bases from V and 4 from J, leaving 14 bases between them. The CDR3 extends over 15 amino acids. Germline CDR1 SGHRS, CDR2 YFSETQ. The CDR3 protein is CASSLGVGGVYEQYF. CDR3 bases: TGCGCCAGCAGCTTGGGTGTAGGGGGTGTTTACGAGCAGTACTTC. Complete variable domain (other parts from reference TRBV5-1 and TRBJ2-7): KAGVTQTPRYLIKTRGQQVTLSCSPISGHRSVSWYQQTPGQGLQFLFEYFSETQRNKGNFPGRFSGRQFSNSRSEMNVSTLELGDSALYLCASSLGVGGVYEQYFGPGTRLTVT.